What follows are 27 T cell receptor beta chains derived from one specimen sequenced in a study of blood T cell repertoires in COVID-19. Generated by immunoSEQ multiplex PCR, the TCRdb table keeps only in-frame clones and is missing some. The table shows about 120,000 clones, with roughly 84% occurring only once. Source material: peripheral blood. The receptors here all came from a woman of 80 years or more with acute or convalescent COVID-19.

The CDR3 DNA reads TGTGCCAGCAGTCCTCGACAGGGACAGAATGAAAAACTGTTTTTT. It is translated as CASSPRQGQNEKLFF. The chain couples TRBV6-5 to TRBJ1-4; the match to TRBD1 covers 7 bases. Per the germline V gene, CDR1 is MNHEY and CDR2 is SVGAGI. The CDR3 extends over 15 amino acids. Losses at the gene ends were 5 bases for V and 5 bases for J; bases not matched to a gene: 8.

The V call is TRBV27, the J call TRBJ2-1, with 10 bases that match TRBD2. The trim removed 8 bases at V and 7 bases at J, leaving 8 bases unmatched. The CDR3 is 14 amino acids. CDR1 is MNHEY and CDR2 is SMNVEV in the germline V gene (reference sequence). The chain's CDR3 is CASRLAGAGNEQFF. The CDR3 region has the DNA TGTGCCAGCCGCCTAGCGGGAGCTGGTAATGAGCAGTTCTTC.

The J gene is TRBJ2-3, the V gene TRBV5-6, with D perhaps TRBD2 (6 bases). The CDR3 loop spans 14 amino acids. The germline V gene has CDR1 SGHDT and CDR2 YYEEEE. Between the trimmed V and J ends, which lost 4 bases and 2 bases, there was a span of 11 bases. The CDR3 reads CASSHPGATDTQYF. CDR3 bases: TGTGCCAGCAGCCACCCGGGAGCCACAGATACGCAGTATTTT. The whole variable domain, remainder taken from reference TRBV5-6 and TRBJ2-3, is DAGVTQSPTHLIKTRGQQVTLRCSPKSGHDTVSWYQQALGQGPQFIFQYYEEEERQRGNFPDRFSGHQFPNYSSELNVNALLLGDSALYLCASSHPGATDTQYFGPGTRLTVL.

This clone was picked up a small number of times. The rearrangement joins TRBV5-1 to TRBJ2-3, with 8 bases lining up with TRBD1. This CDR3 is 15 amino acids long. The germline V gene encodes CDR1 SGHRS and CDR2 YFSETQ. J lost 0 bases, V lost 3 bases, and 3 bases had no gene match. This CDR3 is CASSSGGASTDTQYF. For the CDR3, the DNA is TGCGCCAGCAGCTCAGGGGGCGCCAGCACAGATACGCAGTATTTT.

The rearrangement joins TRBV5-4 to TRBJ2-2, with D possibly matching TRBD2 (5 bases). Germline loops: CDR1 SGHNT, CDR2 YYREEE (reference sequence). Deletions cut 2 bases from V and 4 bases from J, with 12 bases between. The CDR3 is made up of 15 amino acids. The CDR3 loop is CASSLPGSITGELFF. The CDR3 bases are TGTGCCAGCAGCTTACCGGGAAGCATCACCGGGGAGCTGTTTTTT.

In its sample, this clone was seen a few times. The chain is built from TRBV28 and TRBJ1-6; 8 bases align to TRBD1. The V gene end was trimmed by 8 bases and the J gene end by 9 bases; junction bases not matched to a gene: 12. Germline V gene sequence: CDR1 MDHEN, CDR2 SYDVKM. There are 15 residues in the CDR3. The CDR3 protein is CASFTGGPSISPLHF. CDR3 DNA: TGTGCCAGCTTCACAGGGGGGCCCAGCATTTCACCCCTCCACTTT.

The chain is built from TRBV28 and TRBJ1-3; 7 bases agree with TRBD1. From germline, CDR1 is MDHEN and CDR2 SYDVKM. CDR3 length: 15 residues. V dropped 5 bases and J dropped 1; count of bases not matched to a gene: 5. In DNA, the CDR3 is TGTGCCAGCAGTGACAGGGTGAGGTCTGGAAACACCATATATTTT. It specifies CASSDRVRSGNTIYF.

This clone has just one count. V and J are TRBV5-6 and TRBJ2-3; no clear D gene. This CDR3 has 15 residues. Per the germline V gene, CDR1 is SGHDT and CDR2 is YYEEEE. V lost 0 bases to trimming and J lost 0 bases, with 8 bases between them. The CDR3 region has the DNA TGTGCCAGCAGCTTGGGGGCGCGTAGCACAGATACGCAGTATTTT. It codes for CASSLGARSTDTQYF.

The chain links TRBV27 to TRBJ1-2; D not resolved. CDR3 length: 13 amino acids. Between the trimmed V and J ends, which lost 5 bases and 5 bases, there was a span of 12 bases. CDR1 is MNHEY, CDR2 SMNVEV, per germline (reference sequence). The CDR3 spells CASSPNGPYGYTF. In DNA form, the CDR3 reads TGTGCCAGCAGTCCGAATGGCCCGTATGGCTACACCTTC.

The rearrangement uses TRBV5-5 and TRBJ2-5; 14 bases line up with TRBD2. CDR1 SGHKS and CDR2 YYEKEE come from the germline V gene (reference sequence). The CDR3 is made up of 17 amino acids. V shed 2 bases, J shed 3 bases, and the junction held 6 bases outside the gene matches. In DNA form, the CDR3 reads TGTGCCAGCAGCTTAGAACCGGGACTAGCGGGGGAAGAGACCCAGTACTTC. The encoded protein is CASSLEPGLAGEETQYF.

V and J are TRBV7-8 and TRBJ1-4; the match to TRBD1 covers 10 bases. The CDR3 covers 14 residues. Germline V CDR1 and CDR2: SGHVS, FQNEAQ. The trim removed 4 bases at V and 7 bases at J, leaving 3 bases unmatched. The CDR3 DNA sequence: TGTGCCAGCAGCTCGGGACAGGGGTCTGAAAAACTGTTTTTT. The encoded protein is CASSSGQGSEKLFF.

About this clone: Additional DNA sequences in this sample encode the identical CDR3. The chain uses TRBV19 and TRBJ1-1; TRBD1 matches at 8 bases. Losses at the gene ends were 1 base for V and 5 bases for J; bases not matched to a gene: 3. CDR1 and CDR2 (germline): LNHDA, SQIVND (reference sequence). The CDR3 is 14 residues long. Here the CDR3 reads CASSIGTGLTEAFF. The CDR3 DNA sequence: TGTGCCAGTAGTATAGGGACAGGGCTAACTGAAGCTTTCTTT.

The V gene is TRBV7-3, the J gene TRBJ2-1; D is possibly TRBD2 (6 bases). With 5 bases removed from V and 3 bases from J, the gap between germline ends came to 14 bases. Germline assignment: CDR1 SGHTA and CDR2 FQGTGA. CDR3 length equals 15 residues. CDR3 nucleotides: TGTGCCAGCAGCCCCGGGGCGGGAAACTACAATGAGCAGTTCTTC. Protein product: CASSPGAGNYNEQFF.

V usage is TRBV28 and J usage is TRBJ1-6, with TRBD1 identical over 12 bases. The CDR3 contains 15 residues. Germline CDR1 is MDHEN and CDR2 is SYDVKM. V gave up 6 bases and J gave up 9 bases; unmatched junction bases: 6. The DNA of the CDR3 is TGTGCCAGCAGCCTCGGGACAGGGGGCGTTTCACCCCTCCACTTT. Protein sequence: CASSLGTGGVSPLHF.

The chain uses TRBV27 and TRBJ1-2, with TRBD1 as a possible D gene (6 bases). Trimming cost V 6 bases and J 8 bases, with 22 bases left between them. Looked up from germline, CDR1 is MNHEY and CDR2 is SMNVEV (reference sequence). The CDR3 is made up of 15 amino acids. CDR3 sequence (DNA): TGTGCCAGCAGCATAATCGGACAGCGTTTGGGGGGCTACACCTTC. Translated, it gives CASSIIGQRLGGYTF.

The chain recombines TRBV6-6 with TRBJ1-6, with D possibly being TRBD1 (6 bases). Germline-derived CDR1 and CDR2 are MNHNY and SVGAGI (reference sequence). The CDR3 runs to 15 residues. V lost 5 bases and J lost 9, with 17 bases in between. CDR3 sequence (DNA): TGTGCCAGCAGTACACCCGGGACACTTGGTTCACCCCTCCACTTT. It yields the protein CASSTPGTLGSPLHF.

The chain employs TRBV18 and TRBJ1-3; a weak D match, TRBD1 (5 bases). Trimming removed 3 bases at V and 0 bases at J, with 12 bases between. CDR1 KGHSH and CDR2 LQKENI come from the germline V gene. The CDR3 spans 16 residues. In nucleotides, the CDR3 is TGTGCCAGCTCACCTCAGGACAAACACTCTGGAAACACCATATATTTT. Protein product: CASSPQDKHSGNTIYF.

The J gene is TRBJ2-1, the V gene TRBV2; possibly TRBD2 for D (5 bases). The germline gives CDR1 SNHLY, CDR2 FYNNEI. V was cut by 6 bases and J by 7 bases, with 16 bases left in between. The CDR3 covers 14 residues. The CDR3 loop is CASRASSSSNEQFF. As DNA, the CDR3 is TGTGCCAGCAGAGCCTCTAGCAGCAGTAATGAGCAGTTCTTC.

The V call is TRBV6-6, the J call TRBJ1-6, with TRBD1 as a possible D gene (6 bases). Trimming removed 4 bases from V and 5 bases from J, with 9 bases in between. CDR1 and CDR2 (germline): MNHNY, SVGAGI (reference sequence). The length of the CDR3 is 14 residues. CDR3 sequence (DNA): TGTGCCAGCAGTTGGTACAGGGATAATTCACCCCTCCACTTT. It specifies CASSWYRDNSPLHF.

The CDR3 here is CASSLWQGEAYEQYF. CDR3 sequence (DNA): TGTGCCAGCAGCTTATGGCAGGGGGAGGCCTACGAGCAGTACTTC. The chain is built from TRBV7-9 and TRBJ2-7; TRBD1 is a possible D gene (7 bases). Trimming removed 2 bases at V and 2 bases at J, with 13 bases between. Germline loops: CDR1 SEHNR, CDR2 FQNEAQ (reference sequence). The CDR3 extends over 15 amino acids.

V and J are TRBV18 and TRBJ1-1; maybe TRBD1 (5 bases). Deletions cut 5 bases from V and 5 bases from J, with 12 bases between. Germline CDR1 KGHSH, CDR2 LQKENI. The CDR3 runs to 13 residues. The chain's CDR3 is CASSSTEGTEAFF. CDR3 DNA sequence: TGTGCCAGCTCATCGACAGAAGGGACTGAAGCTTTCTTT.

The chain recombines TRBV9 with TRBJ2-7, with TRBD1 as a possible D gene (6 bases). This CDR3 spans 15 amino acids. Germline V gene sequence: CDR1 SGDLS, CDR2 YYNGEE. Deletions cut 0 bases from V and 0 bases from J, with 10 bases between. CDR3 residues: CASSVVADSSYEQYF. The CDR3 DNA follows: TGTGCCAGCAGCGTAGTTGCGGACAGCTCCTACGAGCAGTACTTC. The whole variable domain, filled in from reference TRBV9 and TRBJ2-7, reads DSGVTQTPKHLITATGQRVTLRCSPRSGDLSVYWYQQSLDQGLQFLIQYYNGEERAKGNILERFSAQQFPDLHSELNLSSLELGDSALYFCASSVVADSSYEQYFGPGTRLTVT.

The rearrangement links TRBV7-9 to TRBJ1-5; possibly TRBD1 for D (5 bases). V was pared by 1 base and J by 2 bases, with 6 bases between. Germline lookup yields CDR1 SEHNR and CDR2 FQNEAQ (reference sequence). This CDR3 has 14 residues. In DNA form, the CDR3 reads TGTGCCAGCAGCTTAGAAGGGGGCAATCAGCCCCAGCATTTT. Its protein product is CASSLEGGNQPQHF. The full variable domain, in which reference TRBV7-9 and TRBJ1-5 provide the parts outside the CDR3, is DTGVSQNPRHKITKRGQNVTFRCDPISEHNRLYWYRQTLGQGPEFLTYFQNEAQLEKSRLLSDRFSAERPKGSFSTLEIQRTEQGDSAMYLCASSLEGGNQPQHFGDGTRLSIL.

The chain couples TRBV6-1 to TRBJ1-2; 10 bases agree with TRBD1. The CDR3 has 15 amino acids. CDR1 MNHNS and CDR2 SASEGT come from the germline V gene. V lost 3 bases, J lost 3 bases, and 4 bases stayed unmatched. The CDR3 here is CASSEETGGYYGYTF. CDR3 bases: TGTGCCAGCAGTGAGGAGACAGGGGGCTACTATGGCTACACCTTC.

V gene TRBV5-1 combines with J gene TRBJ2-3, with a weak D call TRBD2 (5 bases). CDR1 and CDR2 from the germline V gene are SGHRS and YFSETQ. The CDR3 is 16 residues long. The ends were cut back, 0 bases at V and 1 base at J, with 12 bases in the middle. The CDR3 DNA reads TGCGCCAGCAGCTTGGAGGGAGCCCTACGCACAGATACGCAGTATTTT. The encoded protein is CASSLEGALRTDTQYF.

This chain connects TRBV5-4 to TRBJ2-3, with 11 bases matching TRBD2. Germline-derived CDR1 and CDR2 are SGHNT and YYREEE (reference sequence). After removal of 0 bases from V and 0 bases from J, the junction contained 9 bases not matched to a gene. This CDR3 is built from 19 residues. The CDR3 sequence is CASSLDLTSGVTSTDTQYF. The CDR3 nucleotides read TGTGCCAGCAGCTTGGACTTGACTAGCGGGGTAACTAGCACAGATACGCAGTATTTT.

This clone was observed a single time. The rearrangement joins TRBV6-5 to TRBJ2-5; 10 bases match TRBD2. The germline V gene has CDR1 MNHEY and CDR2 SVGAGI. The junction had 1 base not matched to a gene; V was cut back by 2 bases and J by 4 bases. CDR3 length equals 14 residues. The CDR3: CASSYRLAGETQYF. The CDR3 DNA reads TGTGCCAGCAGTTACCGACTAGCGGGAGAGACCCAGTACTTC.